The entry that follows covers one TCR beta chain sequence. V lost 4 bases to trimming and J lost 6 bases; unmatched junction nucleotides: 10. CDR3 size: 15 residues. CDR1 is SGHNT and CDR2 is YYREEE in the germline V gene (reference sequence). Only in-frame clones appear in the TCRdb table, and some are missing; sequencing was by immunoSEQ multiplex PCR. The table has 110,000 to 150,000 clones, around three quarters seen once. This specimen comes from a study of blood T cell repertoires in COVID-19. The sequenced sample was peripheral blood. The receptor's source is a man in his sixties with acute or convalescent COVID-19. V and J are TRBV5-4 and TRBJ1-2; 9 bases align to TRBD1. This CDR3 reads CASSPGTGRVDGYTF. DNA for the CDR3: TGTGCCAGCAGCCCTGGGACAGGGCGAGTAGATGGCTACACCTTC.